Presented here are 28 T cell receptor beta chains from one specimen sequenced in a study of CD8+ T cells in alopecia areata (dated by TCRdb to between 2017 and 2018). Libraries were prepared through the immunoSEQ multiplex PCR assay. For TCR sequencing, RNA was extracted from every sample and reverse transcribed into cDNA to serve as template. Entries here come from immuneACCESS through TCRdb and include only in-frame sequences with V and J called. Some clones fail to appear in such tables; in the studies checked, an unresolved V gene covers under half of the shortfall, and the cause of the remainder is unknown. Across this sample there are around 140,000 clones, with about 59% seen only once. The ten largest make up roughly 15% of the sample. The sample's time point label, in plain terms: around 4 weeks on oral tofacitinib. Explained via the paper, the treatment or condition label denotes: oral pan-JAK inhibitor, 5-10 mg twice daily.

The specimen comprised CD8+ T cells sorted from blood, sampled at week 4, from a patient treated with tofacitinib. These receptors came from a human donor with alopecia areata.

The chain combines TRBV19 with TRBJ2-7; D is possibly TRBD1 (5 bases). V was shortened by 7 bases and J by 7 bases, with 20 bases between the two germline ends. In germline, CDR1 is LNHDA, CDR2 SQIVND (reference sequence). The CDR3 is 14 amino acids. The CDR3 region has the DNA TGTGCCAGTACCCTGGGGCTCCCATTCGGGGAGCAGTACTTC. Translation gives CASTLGLPFGEQYF.

This clone came up a few times. The chain employs TRBV27 and TRBJ2-3, with D possibly matching TRBD1 (6 bases). The CDR3 extends over 13 amino acids. V was cut by 2 bases and J by 6 bases, with 9 bases left in between. CDR1 MNHEY and CDR2 SMNVEV come from the germline V gene (reference sequence). This CDR3 is CASSLLRGDTQYF. CDR3 nucleotides: TGTGCCAGCAGTTTACTCAGGGGTGATACGCAGTATTTT.

The genes are TRBV7-9 and TRBJ2-7, with 10 bases fitting TRBD1. Trimming cost V 0 bases and J 0 bases; bases outside gene matches: 2. CDR1 and CDR2 from the germline V gene are SEHNR and FQNEAQ (reference sequence). The CDR3 sequence is 16 residues long. The CDR3 loop is CASSLARTGGSYEQYF. The CDR3 bases are TGTGCCAGCAGCTTAGCCCGGACAGGGGGCTCCTACGAGCAGTACTTC.

This chain connects TRBV5-6 to TRBJ2-7; D tentatively reads TRBD1 or TRBD2 (6 bases each). Trimming pared 1 base from V and 5 bases from J, leaving 16 bases between. Germline lookup yields CDR1 SGHDT and CDR2 YYEEEE. The CDR3 covers 15 residues. CDR3 protein: CASSLSWGAGDEQYF. CDR3 nucleotide sequence: TGTGCCAGCAGCTTGTCCTGGGGGGCAGGGGACGAGCAGTACTTC.

V is TRBV25-1 and J is TRBJ1-2; possible D gene TRBD1, 5 bases. Germline loops: CDR1 MGHDK, CDR2 SYGVNS. The V end was cut by 4 bases, the J end by 6 bases, with 18 bases between. CDR3 length: 15 amino acids. CDR3 DNA: TGTGCCAGCAGTGGACGACGGGGGGATTTTAATGGCTACACCTTC. Its protein product is CASSGRRGDFNGYTF.

V gene TRBV5-6 combines with J gene TRBJ1-4, with D hard to call. This CDR3 has 16 amino acids. The germline CDR1 and CDR2 sequences are SGHDT and YYEEEE. Trimming shortened V by 1 base and J by 0 bases, and 10 bases separated the two germline ends. This CDR3 is CASSLRRIATNEKLFF. The CDR3 DNA follows: TGTGCCAGCAGCTTGCGGAGAATAGCAACTAATGAAAAACTGTTTTTT.

V gene TRBV6-5 combines with J gene TRBJ2-5; the D gene is possibly TRBD2 (6 bases). The CDR3 spans 13 residues. Germline CDR1 MNHEY, CDR2 SVGAGI. V was shortened by 7 bases and J by 5 bases, with 14 bases between the two germline ends. The CDR3 DNA sequence: TGTGCCAGCATTGGGGACTCCGTGGAGACCCAGTACTTC. Translation: CASIGDSVETQYF.

This clone was detected only a few times. V gene TRBV15 combines with J gene TRBJ2-1; 10 nucleotides match TRBD2. CDR1 LNHNV and CDR2 YYDKDF come from the germline V gene (reference sequence). The CDR3 spans 13 residues. V dropped 4 bases and J dropped 8; count of bases not matched to a gene: 2. The CDR3 spells CATSTGTSDEQFF. The CDR3 DNA reads as TGTGCCACCAGCACGGGGACTAGCGATGAGCAGTTCTTC.

The V gene is TRBV27, the J gene TRBJ2-7, with D maybe TRBD1 (6 bases). Trimming removed 3 bases from V and 3 bases from J, with 9 bases in between. CDR1 and CDR2 from the germline V gene are MNHEY and SMNVEV (reference sequence). The CDR3 is 13 residues long. The CDR3 is CASSLGTNYEQYF. DNA for the CDR3: TGTGCCAGCAGTTTGGGGACAAACTACGAGCAGTACTTC.

V gene TRBV11-2 combines with J gene TRBJ1-1; no clear D gene. Trimming stripped 6 bases from V and 11 bases from J, with 13 bases between. The CDR3 runs 11 residues. Germline V gene data show CDR1 as SGHAT and CDR2 as FQNNGV. CDR3 region: CASRRANGAFF. CDR3 nucleotides: TGTGCCAGCAGACGGGCAAATGGGGCTTTCTTT.

V is TRBV29-1 and J is TRBJ2-7; 8 nucleotides line up with TRBD1. The CDR3 contains 12 residues. The V gene's germline CDR1 is SQVTM and CDR2 ANQGSEA. DNA of the CDR3: TGCAGTGGGACAGGAGGGCTTAACGAGCAGTACTTC. Translation gives CSGTGGLNEQYF.

A few counts support this clone. This CDR3 is CASRATYEQYF. CDR3 nucleotide sequence: TGTGCCAGCAGAGCAACCTACGAGCAGTACTTC. This chain joins TRBV2 and TRBJ2-7; D unclear. The germline V gene encodes CDR1 SNHLY and CDR2 FYNNEI. There are 11 residues in the CDR3. The germline V and J ends were trimmed by 6 bases and 2 bases, with 5 bases remaining between them.

This clone was observed a few times. The V call is TRBV19, the J call TRBJ1-5; 9 bases fit TRBD1. After removal of 5 bases from V and 0 bases from J, the junction contained 5 bases not matched to a gene. This CDR3 comprises 16 residues. The germline V gene encodes CDR1 LNHDA and CDR2 SQIVND (reference sequence). The CDR3 DNA is TGTGCCAGTAGTCTGGACAGGGGATATAGCAATCAGCCCCAGCATTTT. This gives the protein CASSLDRGYSNQPQHF.

The rearrangement uses TRBV27 and TRBJ2-3; 8 bases fit TRBD2. This CDR3 has 17 residues. V dropped 6 bases and J dropped 6; count of bases not matched to a gene: 17. In germline, CDR1 is MNHEY, CDR2 SMNVEV (reference sequence). The CDR3 nucleotides are TGTGCCAGCAGCCACCGGGTGCGGGGGGCCGTCTCGGATACGCAGTATTTT. It translates to CASSHRVRGAVSDTQYF.

This chain links TRBV9 with TRBJ2-3; no definite D call. Germline CDR1 and CDR2: SGDLS and YYNGEE. Trimming removed 1 base at V and 2 bases at J, with 11 bases between. The CDR3 has 15 amino acids. The CDR3 coding sequence is TGTGCCAGCAGCGTAAGGAGCCTACACACAGATACGCAGTATTTT. Amino acids: CASSVRSLHTDTQYF.

The J gene is TRBJ2-5, the V gene TRBV7-2; 12 nucleotides align to TRBD2. The CDR3 is made up of 15 amino acids. With V trimmed by 5 bases and J by 5 bases, 6 bases remained unmatched. Looked up from germline, CDR1 is SGHTA and CDR2 is FQGNSA. CDR3 amino acids: CASSPSGGALETQYF. CDR3 nucleotide sequence: TGTGCCAGCAGCCCTAGCGGGGGGGCCTTGGAGACCCAGTACTTC.

The J gene is TRBJ2-7, the V gene TRBV29-1, with 8 bases aligning to TRBD1. CDR3 size: 13 residues. CDR1 and CDR2 (germline): SQVTM, ANQGSEA. The V gene end was trimmed by 1 base and the J gene end by 5 bases; junction bases not matched to a gene: 4. This chain's CDR3 is CSVEGRGHDEQYF. The CDR3 bases are TGCAGCGTTGAAGGCAGGGGGCACGACGAGCAGTACTTC.

V and J are TRBV13 and TRBJ2-7; TRBD2 aligns across 8 bases. The V and J ends lost 5 bases and 4 bases, in that order; junction bases with no gene match: 7. Germline assignment: CDR1 PRHDT and CDR2 FYEKMQ (reference sequence). There are 14 residues in the CDR3. The CDR3 loop reads CASSPPGGPYEQYF. The CDR3, as DNA: TGTGCCAGCAGCCCCCCGGGGGGGCCATACGAGCAGTACTTC.

This CDR3 reads CASSLAEDPLAKNIQYF. CDR3 DNA sequence: TGTGCCAGCAGCTTAGCCGAGGATCCACTAGCCAAAAACATTCAGTACTTC. The chain has TRBV5-6 and TRBJ2-4, with D hard to call. With 2 bases removed from V and 0 bases from J, the gap between germline ends came to 15 bases. This CDR3 contains 17 residues. Looked up from germline, CDR1 is SGHDT and CDR2 is YYEEEE.

V and J are TRBV25-1 and TRBJ1-5; D is perhaps TRBD1 (6 bases). The CDR3 totals 14 residues. Germline V gene sequence: CDR1 MGHDK, CDR2 SYGVNS. The germline V and J ends were trimmed by 1 base and 7 bases, with 11 bases remaining between them. CDR3 nucleotides: TGTGCCAGCAGTGAATCAGGGGAAGGGCAGCCCCAGCATTTT. Translating gives CASSESGEGQPQHF. Looking up the rest from reference TRBV25-1 and TRBJ1-5 gives the full variable domain: EADIYQTPRYLVIGTGKKITLECSQTMGHDKMYWYQQDPGMELHLIHYSYGVNSTEKGDLSSESTVSRIRTEHFPLTLESARPSHTSQYLCASSESGEGQPQHFGDGTRLSIL.

This clone turned up a few times. This rearrangement joins TRBV19 to TRBJ1-2; D is unresolved. The CDR3 contains 13 residues. The germline CDR1 and CDR2 sequences are LNHDA and SQIVND (reference sequence). Between the trimmed V and J ends, which lost 7 bases and 4 bases, there was a span of 13 bases. DNA for the CDR3: TGTGCCAGTACTCGAGAAGGCCTCTATGGCTACACCTTC. It specifies CASTREGLYGYTF.

The chain has TRBV6-5 and TRBJ2-5, with a weak D call TRBD2 (5 bases). This CDR3 has 13 amino acids. V shed 4 bases and J shed 4 bases, with 10 bases lying between them. Looked up from germline, CDR1 is MNHEY and CDR2 is SVGAGI. Written as DNA, the CDR3 is TGTGCCAGCAGTTTCAACGGGGTAGAGACCCAGTACTTC. The encoded protein is CASSFNGVETQYF.

This clone was seen only a few times. The chain joins TRBV9 to TRBJ2-6; 7 bases fit TRBD2. Germline-derived CDR1 and CDR2 are SGDLS and YYNGEE. Losses at the gene ends were 2 bases for V and 4 bases for J; bases not matched to a gene: 3. This CDR3 has 15 amino acids. The CDR3 sequence is CASSVGTTGANVLTF. As DNA, the CDR3 is TGTGCCAGCAGCGTTGGGACTACCGGGGCCAACGTCCTGACTTTC. Drawing the rest from reference TRBV9 and TRBJ2-6, the complete variable domain is DSGVTQTPKHLITATGQRVTLRCSPRSGDLSVYWYQQSLDQGLQFLIQYYNGEERAKGNILERFSAQQFPDLHSELNLSSLELGDSALYFCASSVGTTGANVLTFGAGSRLTVL.

In this sample, this clone turned up once. CDR3 DNA sequence: TGTGCCAGCAGCTCAAAACAGGGGTTGGCCTATGGCTACACCTTC. This encodes CASSSKQGLAYGYTF. The J gene is TRBJ1-2, the V gene TRBV5-6, with TRBD1 identical over 7 bases. The CDR3 covers 15 residues. V shed 3 bases and J 4 bases; nucleotides not matched to a gene: 9. Germline V gene sequence: CDR1 SGHDT, CDR2 YYEEEE.

CDR3 nucleotide sequence: TGTGCCAGCAGCCCGATAACAGGGGCCGCCTATGGCTACACCTTC. The encoded protein is CASSPITGAAYGYTF. The chain couples TRBV5-4 to TRBJ1-2; 7 nucleotides agree with TRBD1. The CDR3 has 15 residues. V dropped 4 bases and J dropped 4; count of bases not matched to a gene: 10. The V gene's germline CDR1 is SGHNT and CDR2 YYREEE (reference sequence).

This rearrangement joins TRBV4-1 to TRBJ2-5; the D gene is possibly TRBD1 (6 bases). The germline V gene encodes CDR1 MGHRA and CDR2 YSYEKL. Trimming removed 5 bases from V and 3 bases from J, with 13 bases in between. The CDR3 is made up of 14 amino acids. The CDR3 here is CASSATGLEETQYF. The CDR3 DNA follows: TGCGCCAGCAGCGCTACAGGGTTAGAAGAGACCCAGTACTTC.

This clone was detected a few times. The chain has TRBV6-1 and TRBJ2-5; D assignment may be TRBD1 or TRBD2 (5 bases each). Germline lookup yields CDR1 MNHNS and CDR2 SASEGT. V lost 4 bases and J lost 0, with 9 bases in between. The CDR3 is 14 residues long. The CDR3 spells CASSGEGNQETQYF. The CDR3 region has the DNA TGTGCCAGCAGTGGAGAGGGGAACCAAGAGACCCAGTACTTC.

This clone came up a few times. The chain couples TRBV19 to TRBJ2-3; D call uncertain. The CDR3 is 14 amino acids. Per germline, CDR1 LNHDA and CDR2 SQIVND (reference sequence). Trimming pared 7 bases from V and 1 base from J, leaving 12 bases between. CDR3 in amino acids: CASTTSGRTDTQYF. DNA of the CDR3: TGTGCCAGTACTACTTCGGGTCGCACAGATACGCAGTATTTT.